Listed here is a single T cell receptor beta chain. This sample was taken from a study of blood T cell repertoires in COVID-19. The CDR3 has 14 residues. The germline V and J ends were trimmed by 5 bases and 4 bases, with 9 bases remaining between them. The germline gives CDR1 MDHEN, CDR2 SYDVKM. Across fewer than 25 US areas, participants ranged in age from about 18 to 90 years. Cohort 3 recovered donors had two negative PCRs, clearance, or symptom resolution. How the authors handled the data: Counts of nucleated cells, estimated from reference gene primer amplification, were obtained. This table comes from immunoSEQ multiplex PCR, and its TCRdb copy is limited to in-frame clones, with some not included. The V and J calls and the clone size are those of that table, but D and trimming were determined from the DNA. The sample lists around 300,000 clones, approximately 88% seen once, with around 1% in the top ten.

This clonotype originated in a young woman who had recovered from COVID-19. Sequenced sample: PBMCs or T cells enriched from blood (not recorded which). The chain carries TRBV28 and TRBJ1-6; D remains unclear. The CDR3, as DNA: TGTGCCAGCAGTCCCCCCTCTTATAATTCACCCCTCCACTTT. This translates into CASSPPSYNSPLHF.